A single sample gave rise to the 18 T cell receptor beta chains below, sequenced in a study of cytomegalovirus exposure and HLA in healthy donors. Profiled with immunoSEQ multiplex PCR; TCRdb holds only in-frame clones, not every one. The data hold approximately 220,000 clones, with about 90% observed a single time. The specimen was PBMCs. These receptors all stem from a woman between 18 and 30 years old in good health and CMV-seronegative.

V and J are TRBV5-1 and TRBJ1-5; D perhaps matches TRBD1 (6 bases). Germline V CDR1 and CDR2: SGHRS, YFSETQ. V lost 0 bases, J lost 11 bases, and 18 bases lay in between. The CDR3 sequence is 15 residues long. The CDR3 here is CASSLAGGPQGSQHF. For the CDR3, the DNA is TGCGCCAGCAGCTTGGCCGGGGGGCCCCAGGGGTCCCAGCATTTT.

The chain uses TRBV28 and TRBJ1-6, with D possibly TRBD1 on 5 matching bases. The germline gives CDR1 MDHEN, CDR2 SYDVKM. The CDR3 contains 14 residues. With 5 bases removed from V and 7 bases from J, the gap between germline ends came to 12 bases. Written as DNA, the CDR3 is TGTGCCAGCAGTCCCGGAGGGGACAATTCACCCCTCCACTTT. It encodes CASSPGGDNSPLHF.

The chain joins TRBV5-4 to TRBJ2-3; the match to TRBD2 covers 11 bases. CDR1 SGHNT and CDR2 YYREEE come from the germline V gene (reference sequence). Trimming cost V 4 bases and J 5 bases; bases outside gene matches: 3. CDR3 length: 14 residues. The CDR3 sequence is CASSLGLAVDTQYF. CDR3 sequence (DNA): TGTGCCAGCAGCCTGGGACTAGCGGTAGATACGCAGTATTTT.

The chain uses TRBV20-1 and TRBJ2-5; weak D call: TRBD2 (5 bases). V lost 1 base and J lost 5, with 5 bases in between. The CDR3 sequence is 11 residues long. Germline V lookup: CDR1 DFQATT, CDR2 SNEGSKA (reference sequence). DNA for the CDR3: TGCAGTGCTAGAGGAGGGGAGACCCAGTACTTC. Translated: CSARGGETQYF.

CDR3 nucleotide sequence: TGTGCCAGTAAGAGCTCTGGGGCCAACGTCCTGACTTTC. Amino acids: CASKSSGANVLTF. The chain links TRBV19 to TRBJ2-6; no clear D. Germline values: CDR1 LNHDA, CDR2 SQIVND (reference sequence). The V gene lost 7 bases and the J gene lost 0 bases, with 4 bases spanning the gap. The CDR3 totals 13 residues.

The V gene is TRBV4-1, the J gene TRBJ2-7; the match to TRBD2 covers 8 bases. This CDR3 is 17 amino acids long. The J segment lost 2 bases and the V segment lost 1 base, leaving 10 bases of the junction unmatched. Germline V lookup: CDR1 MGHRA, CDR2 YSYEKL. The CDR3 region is CASSQVMSGRTTYEQYF. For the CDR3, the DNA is TGCGCCAGCAGCCAAGTCATGAGCGGGAGAACTACCTACGAGCAGTACTTC.

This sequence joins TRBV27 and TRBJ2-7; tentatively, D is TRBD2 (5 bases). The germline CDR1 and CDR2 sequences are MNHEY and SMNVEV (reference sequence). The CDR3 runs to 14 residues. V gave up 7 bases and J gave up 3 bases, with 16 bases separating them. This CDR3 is CASTSAGRLYEQYF. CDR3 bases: TGTGCCAGCACCTCGGCGGGCAGACTCTACGAGCAGTACTTC.

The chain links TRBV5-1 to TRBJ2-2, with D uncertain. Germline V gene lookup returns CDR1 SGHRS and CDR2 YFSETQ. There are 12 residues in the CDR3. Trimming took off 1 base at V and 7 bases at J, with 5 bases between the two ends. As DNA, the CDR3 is TGCGCCAGCAGCTTGCGCGACGGGGAGCTGTTTTTT. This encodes CASSLRDGELFF.

CDR3 sequence reads: CASSSQTSGGLEQYF. DNA for the CDR3: TGTGCCAGCAGTTCTCAGACTAGCGGCGGGCTCGAGCAGTACTTC. The chain is built from TRBV6-1 and TRBJ2-7, with 9 bases aligning to TRBD2. The CDR3 has 15 amino acids. Trimming removed 5 bases from V and 6 bases from J; junction bases left unmatched: 11. The germline CDR1 and CDR2 sequences are MNHNS and SASEGT.

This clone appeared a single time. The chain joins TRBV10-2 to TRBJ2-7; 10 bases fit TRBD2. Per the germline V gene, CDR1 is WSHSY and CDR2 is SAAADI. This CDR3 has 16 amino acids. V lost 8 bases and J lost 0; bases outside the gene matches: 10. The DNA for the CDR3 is TGCGCCAGCCAGGACGTAGCGGGAGGAACCTCCTACGAGCAGTACTTC. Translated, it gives CASQDVAGGTSYEQYF.

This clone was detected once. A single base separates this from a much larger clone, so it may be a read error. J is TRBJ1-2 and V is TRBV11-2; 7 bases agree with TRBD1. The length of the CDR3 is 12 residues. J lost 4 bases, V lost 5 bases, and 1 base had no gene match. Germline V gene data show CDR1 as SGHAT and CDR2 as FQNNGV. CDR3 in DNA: TGTGCCAGCAGCGGGACAGTCTATGGCTACACCTTC. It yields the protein CASSGTVYGYTF.

The CDR3 coding sequence is TGTGCCACAGCACAGGGGCCGGGCACTGAAGCTTTCTTT. This gives the protein CATAQGPGTEAFF. V gene TRBV9 combines with J gene TRBJ1-1; 7 bases are shared with TRBD1. The trim removed 9 bases at V and 4 bases at J, leaving 9 bases unmatched. Germline CDR1 reads SGDLS; CDR2 reads YYNGEE. This CDR3 has 13 amino acids.

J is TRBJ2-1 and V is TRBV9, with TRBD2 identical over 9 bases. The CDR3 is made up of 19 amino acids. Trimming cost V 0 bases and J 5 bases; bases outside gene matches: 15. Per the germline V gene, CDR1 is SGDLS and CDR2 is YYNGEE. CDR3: CASSVAVLAGFTTDNEQFF. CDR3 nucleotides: TGTGCCAGCAGCGTAGCTGTGCTAGCGGGATTCACGACTGACAATGAGCAGTTCTTC.

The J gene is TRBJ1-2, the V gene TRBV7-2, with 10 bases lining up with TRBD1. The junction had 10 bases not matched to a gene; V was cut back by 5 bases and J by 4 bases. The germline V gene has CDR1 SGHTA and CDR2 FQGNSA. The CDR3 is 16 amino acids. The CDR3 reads CASSRDRGTGSYGYTF. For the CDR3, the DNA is TGTGCCAGCAGCCGGGACAGGGGCACCGGTTCCTATGGCTACACCTTC.

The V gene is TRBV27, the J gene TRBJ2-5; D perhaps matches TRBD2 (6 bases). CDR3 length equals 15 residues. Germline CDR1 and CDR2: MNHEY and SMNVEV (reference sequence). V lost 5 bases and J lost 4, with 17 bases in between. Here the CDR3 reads CASSPWGVPLETQYF. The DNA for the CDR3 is TGTGCCAGCAGTCCCTGGGGGGTCCCCCTAGAGACCCAGTACTTC.

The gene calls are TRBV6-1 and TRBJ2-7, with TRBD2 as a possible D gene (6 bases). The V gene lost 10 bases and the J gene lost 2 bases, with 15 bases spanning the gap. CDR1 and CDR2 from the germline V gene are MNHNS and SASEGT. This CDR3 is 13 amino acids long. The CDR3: CATAGTLAYEQYF. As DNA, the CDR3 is TGTGCCACCGCCGGGACTCTTGCCTACGAGCAGTACTTC.

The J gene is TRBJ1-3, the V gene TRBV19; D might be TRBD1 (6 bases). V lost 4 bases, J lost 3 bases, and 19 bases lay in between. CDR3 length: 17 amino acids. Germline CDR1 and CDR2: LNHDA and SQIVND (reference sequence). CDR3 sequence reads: CASSTNSPGVGGNTIYF. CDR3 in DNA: TGTGCCAGTAGTACCAATTCTCCAGGGGTCGGTGGAAACACCATATATTTT.

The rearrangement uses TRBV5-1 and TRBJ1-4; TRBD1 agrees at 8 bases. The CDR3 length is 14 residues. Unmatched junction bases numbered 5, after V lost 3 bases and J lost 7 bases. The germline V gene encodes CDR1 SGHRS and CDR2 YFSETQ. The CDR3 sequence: CASSSGGTGEKLFF. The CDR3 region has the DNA TGCGCCAGCAGCTCAGGGGGCACGGGTGAAAAACTGTTTTTT.